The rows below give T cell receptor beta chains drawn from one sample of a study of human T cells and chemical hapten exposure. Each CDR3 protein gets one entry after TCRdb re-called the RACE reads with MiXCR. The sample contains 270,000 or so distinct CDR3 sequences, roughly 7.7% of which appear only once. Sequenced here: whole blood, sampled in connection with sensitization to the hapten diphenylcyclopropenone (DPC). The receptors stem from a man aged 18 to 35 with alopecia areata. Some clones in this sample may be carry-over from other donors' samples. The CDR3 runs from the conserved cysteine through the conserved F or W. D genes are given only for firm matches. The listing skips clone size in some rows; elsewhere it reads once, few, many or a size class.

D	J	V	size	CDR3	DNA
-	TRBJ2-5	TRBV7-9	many	CASRKALRGTQYF	TGTGCCAGCAGGAAGGCCCTTAGGGGGACCCAGTACTTC
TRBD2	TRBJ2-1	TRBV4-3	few	CASSQDSQRGVNEQFF	TGCGCCAGCAGCCAAGATTCCCAGCGGGGGGTAAATGAGCAGTTCTTC
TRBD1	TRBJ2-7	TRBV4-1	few	CASSHRTGEFEQYF	TGCGCCAGCAGCCACCGGACAGGGGAGTTCGAGCAGTACTTC
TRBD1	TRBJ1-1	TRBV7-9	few	CASSVDRFEAFF	TGTGCCAGCAGCGTGGACAGGTTTGAAGCTTTCTTT
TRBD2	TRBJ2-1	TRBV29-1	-	CSVAAGGRPDQFF	TGCAGCGTTGCGGCGGGGGGCCGACCAGATCAGTTCTTC
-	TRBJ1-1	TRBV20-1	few	CSARVLGLGDTEAFF	TGCAGTGCTAGAGTACTCGGGCTAGGGGACACTGAAGCTTTCTTT
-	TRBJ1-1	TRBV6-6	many	CASSYSSRNTEAFF	TGTGCCAGCAGTTACTCGTCGAGGAACACTGAAGCTTTCTTT
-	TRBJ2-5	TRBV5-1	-	CASSRRQGTETQYF	TGCGCCAGCAGCCGCCGGCAGGGCACAGAGACCCAGTACTTC
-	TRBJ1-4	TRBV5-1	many	CASSETGEKLFF	TGCGCCAGCAGCGAGACAGGTGAAAAACTGTTTTTT
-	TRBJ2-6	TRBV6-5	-	CASSYSKSPLSGANVLTF	TGTGCCAGCAGTTACTCGAAGAGCCCCCTCTCTGGGGCCAACGTCCTGACTTTC
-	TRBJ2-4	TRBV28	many	CASSFEGRRGGQNIQYF	TGTGCCAGCAGTTTCGAGGGGAGGCGTGGTGGCCAAAACATTCAGTACTTC
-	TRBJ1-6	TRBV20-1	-	CSARDGLSPLHF	TGCAGTGCTAGAGACGGCCTCTCACCCCTCCACTTT
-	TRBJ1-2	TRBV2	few	CASMGQYTNYGYTF	TGTGCCAGCATGGGGCAGTACACTAACTATGGCTACACCTTC
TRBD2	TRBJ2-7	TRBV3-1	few	CASSQARSRGGDLREQYF	TGTGCCAGCAGCCAAGCACGGTCGCGCGGGGGGGACCTCCGTGAGCAGTACTTC
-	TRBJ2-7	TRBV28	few	CASSLPLYGTNEQYF	TGTGCCAGCAGTTTACCCCTGTATGGGACCAACGAGCAGTACTTC
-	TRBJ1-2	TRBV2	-	CASSEGPHFWGYTF	TGTGCCAGCAGTGAAGGACCACACTTTTGGGGCTACACCTTC
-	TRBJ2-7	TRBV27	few	CASSDPGGPYEQYF	TGTGCCAGTTCTGATCCCGGGGGCCCGTACGAGCAGTACTTC
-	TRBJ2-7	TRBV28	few	CASSLEGPGRGLF	TGTGCCAGCAGTCTGGAGGGACCGGGAAGAGGGCTCTTC
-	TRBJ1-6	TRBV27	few	CASSLGGTPLHF	TGTGCCAGCAGTTTAGGGGGGACACCCCTCCACTTT
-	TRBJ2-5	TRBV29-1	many	CSVDGQEVETQYF	TGCAGCGTTGATGGGCAGGAGGTCGAGACCCAGTACTTC
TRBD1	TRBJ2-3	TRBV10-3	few	CAITRAPGQGTDTQYF	TGTGCCATCACCCGCGCACCGGGACAGGGCACAGATACGCAGTATTTT
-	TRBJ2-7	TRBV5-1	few	CASSLQGTPLYEQYF	TGCGCCAGCAGCTTGCAGGGAACCCCTCTCTACGAGCAGTACTTC
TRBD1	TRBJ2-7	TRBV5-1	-	CASSSRTGHYEQYF	TGCGCCAGCAGCTCCCGGACAGGGCACTACGAGCAGTACTTC
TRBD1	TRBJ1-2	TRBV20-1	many	CSARGTGEGGYTF	TGCAGTGCTAGAGGAACAGGGGAGGGCGGCTACACCTTC
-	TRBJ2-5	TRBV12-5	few	CASGLVLRRVKTQYF	TGTGCTAGTGGTTTGGTACTAAGGAGAGTTAAGACCCAGTACTTC
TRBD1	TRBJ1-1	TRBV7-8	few	CASSVQGMSTEAFF	TGTGCCAGCAGCGTACAGGGGATGAGCACTGAAGCTTTCTTT
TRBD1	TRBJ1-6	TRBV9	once	CASSVGQGVYNSPLHF	TGTGCCAGCAGCGTAGGACAGGGGGTCTATAATTCACCCCTCCACTTT
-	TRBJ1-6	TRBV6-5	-	CASFQGSNSPLHF	TGTGCCAGTTTCCAGGGTAGTAATTCACCCCTCCACTTT
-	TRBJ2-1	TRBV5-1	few	CASSLLQNNEQFF	TGCGCCAGCAGCTTGCTACAGAACAATGAGCAGTTCTTC
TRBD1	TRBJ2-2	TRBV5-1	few	CASSSRQGDTGELFF	TGCGCCAGCAGCTCCCGACAGGGGGACACCGGGGAGCTGTTTTTT
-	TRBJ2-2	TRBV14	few	CASRGGVTGELFF	TGTGCCAGCAGGGGCGGAGTGACCGGGGAGCTGTTTTTT
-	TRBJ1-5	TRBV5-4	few	CASSLFYSNQPQHF	TGTGCCAGCAGCTTGTTTTATAGCAATCAGCCCCAGCATTTT
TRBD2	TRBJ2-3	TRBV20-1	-	CSASQERGEGTDTQYF	TGCAGTGCTAGCCAGGAGCGGGGGGAGGGCACAGATACGCAGTATTTT
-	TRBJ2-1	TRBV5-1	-	CASTQDSYNEQFF	TGCGCCAGCACCCAGGACAGCTACAATGAGCAGTTCTTC
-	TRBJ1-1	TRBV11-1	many	CASSFLYGLNTEAFF	TGTGCCAGCAGCTTTCTTTACGGACTGAACACTGAAGCTTTCTTT
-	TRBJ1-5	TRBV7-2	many	CASSLVGGTRPQPQHF	TGTGCCAGCAGCTTAGTCGGGGGGACAAGGCCCCAGCCCCAGCATTTT
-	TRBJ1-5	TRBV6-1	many	CASTSNLRQPQHF	TGTGCCAGCACCAGCAACTTAAGGCAGCCCCAGCATTTT
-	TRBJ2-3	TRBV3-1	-	CASSQPYGGGTDTQYF	TGTGCCAGCAGCCAACCCTATGGAGGGGGCACAGATACGCAGTATTTT